Shown below are 31 T cell receptor beta chains from a single sample sequenced in a study of cytotoxic CD8 clonotypes in ibrutinib-treated CLL. Some clones are missing from TCRdb's copy, which holds only in-frame ones; the method was immunoSEQ multiplex PCR. The sample has roughly 160,000 clones; 84% are singletons. The starting material was PBMCs, obtained after 24 months of ibrutinib treatment. Every receptor here comes from a human donor with chronic lymphocytic leukemia.

V is TRBV6-6 and J is TRBJ2-3, with 10 bases matching TRBD1. Trimming cost V 0 bases and J 4 bases; bases outside gene matches: 1. The CDR3 length is 15 residues. Germline V gene lookup returns CDR1 MNHNY and CDR2 SVGAGI (reference sequence). The CDR3, as DNA: TGTGCCAGCAGTTACTCCGGGACAGGGGCAGATACGCAGTATTTT. Translated, it gives CASSYSGTGADTQYF.

The rearrangement links TRBV7-3 to TRBJ1-2; no definite D call. From germline, CDR1 is SGHTA and CDR2 FQGTGA. V lost 2 bases and J 0 bases, leaving 10 bases between the germline ends. The CDR3 loop spans 15 amino acids. This chain's CDR3 is CASSLESETNYGYTF. CDR3 nucleotide sequence: TGTGCCAGCAGCTTAGAATCTGAGACTAACTATGGCTACACCTTC.

V gene TRBV4-2 combines with J gene TRBJ1-5; D not certain. CDR1 and CDR2 from the germline V gene are LGHNA and YNFKEQ. Trimming cost V 1 base and J 0 bases, with 10 bases left between them. The CDR3 covers 16 residues. CDR3 nucleotide sequence: TGTGCCAGCAGCCAAGGGGTCCGGGGTAGCAATCAGCCCCAGCATTTT. Translation gives CASSQGVRGSNQPQHF.

The gene calls are TRBV7-2 and TRBJ2-7; 9 positions match TRBD1. The CDR3 is 15 residues long. Germline CDR1 SGHTA, CDR2 FQGNSA. Trimming at V came to 5 bases and at J to 3 bases, leaving 8 bases not matched to a gene. CDR3 in DNA: TGTGCCAGCAGCCCGGGGACAGGGTTGAACTACGAGCAGTACTTC. Protein sequence: CASSPGTGLNYEQYF.

This clone was found a few times. This sequence joins TRBV5-1 and TRBJ1-1, with a weak D call TRBD1 (5 bases). Germline CDR1 and CDR2: SGHRS and YFSETQ. V was pared by 7 bases and J by 3 bases, with 16 bases between. The length of the CDR3 is 14 residues. The CDR3 here is CASRRGNSDTEAFF. Here the CDR3 DNA reads TGCGCCAGCCGCCGGGGGAATTCGGACACTGAAGCTTTCTTT.

In this sample, this clone turned up a few times. The chain joins TRBV19 to TRBJ1-4; no definite D call. Germline V CDR1 and CDR2: LNHDA, SQIVND (reference sequence). CDR3 length: 15 amino acids. Between the trimmed V and J ends, which lost 6 bases and 5 bases, there was a span of 16 bases. The CDR3: CASSSIGHPNEKLFF. CDR3 bases: TGTGCCAGTAGCTCAATCGGGCACCCCAATGAAAAACTGTTTTTT.

The genes are TRBV9 and TRBJ1-3; D unclear. V was clipped by 0 bases and J by 4 bases, with 5 bases between them. The CDR3 is 13 amino acids. Per the germline V gene, CDR1 is SGDLS and CDR2 is YYNGEE. The chain's CDR3 is CASSVGSGNTIYF. The DNA of the CDR3 is TGTGCCAGCAGCGTAGGTTCCGGAAACACCATATATTTT.

This sequence joins TRBV20-1 and TRBJ2-3; D call uncertain. Germline CDR1 DFQATT, CDR2 SNEGSKA (reference sequence). V was pared by 6 bases and J by 4 bases, with 8 bases between. The CDR3 has 11 amino acids. The chain's CDR3 is CSAASSDTQYF. CDR3 coding DNA: TGCAGTGCCGCCTCATCAGATACGCAGTATTTT.

The chain carries TRBV11-2 and TRBJ2-7, with D unclear. The CDR3 has 14 amino acids. In germline, CDR1 is SGHAT, CDR2 FQNNGV. The ends were cut back, 2 bases at V and 3 bases at J, with 11 bases in the middle. In DNA form, the CDR3 reads TGTGCCAGCAGCTTACTAAGGTCCCTCTACGAGCAGTACTTC. This sequence encodes CASSLLRSLYEQYF.

This clone appeared many times. The chain uses TRBV19 and TRBJ1-1; D is possibly TRBD1 (6 bases). This CDR3 spans 15 amino acids. With 6 bases removed from V and 5 bases from J, the gap between germline ends came to 19 bases. Germline lookup yields CDR1 LNHDA and CDR2 SQIVND (reference sequence). In nucleotides, the CDR3 is TGTGCCAGTAGGGGGGCCACAGGTGCGAGAACTGAAGCTTTCTTT. Translated: CASRGATGARTEAFF.

This chain links TRBV5-1 with TRBJ2-2; 11 positions agree with TRBD1. V shed 3 bases, J shed 6 bases, and the junction held 7 bases outside the gene matches. CDR1 is SGHRS and CDR2 is YFSETQ in the germline V gene. This CDR3 is built from 16 residues. CDR3 DNA sequence: TGCGCCAGCAGCTACCTACCGGGACAGGGGGCCGGGGAGCTGTTTTTT. Translated, it gives CASSYLPGQGAGELFF.

This chain uses TRBV28 with TRBJ2-7; 7 bases agree with TRBD2. Germline lookup yields CDR1 MDHEN and CDR2 SYDVKM. The CDR3 has 14 amino acids. The ends lost 8 bases at V and 2 bases at J; junction bases unmatched: 9. The chain's CDR3 is CASLHRGGAYEQYF. The CDR3 coding sequence is TGTGCCAGCCTTCATAGGGGAGGGGCCTACGAGCAGTACTTC.

The sample holds a few counts of this clone. The CDR3 nucleotides are TGTGCCACCAGCAGAGATGTGGGCGGAGATAGATTGTTCTTC. This sequence encodes CATSRDVGGDRLFF. V usage is TRBV15 and J usage is TRBJ2-1; D is ambiguous. This CDR3 region has 14 residues. The germline V gene encodes CDR1 LNHNV and CDR2 YYDKDF (reference sequence). Trimming removed 0 bases from V and 15 bases from J, with 18 bases in between.

The V gene is TRBV11-2, the J gene TRBJ2-2; D could derive from TRBD1 or TRBD2 (5 bases each). Trimming took off 1 base at V and 2 bases at J, with 17 bases between the two ends. The CDR3 sequence is 18 residues long. Germline V gives CDR1 SGHAT, CDR2 FQNNGV. For the CDR3, the DNA is TGTGCCAGCAGCTTAGCGGGGCCGACGCGGGCCAACACCGGGGAGCTGTTTTTT. This encodes CASSLAGPTRANTGELFF. Full variable domain (outside the CDR3, taken from reference TRBV11-2 and TRBJ2-2): EAGVAQSPRYKIIEKRQSVAFWCNPISGHATLYWYQQILGQGPKLLIQFQNNGVVDDSQLPKDRFSAERLKGVDSTLKIQPAKLEDSAVYLCASSLAGPTRANTGELFFGEGSRLTVL.

J is TRBJ2-5 and V is TRBV27; TRBD1 agrees at 9 bases. The CDR3 loop spans 15 amino acids. The germline gives CDR1 MNHEY, CDR2 SMNVEV (reference sequence). The J segment lost 5 bases and the V segment lost 5 bases, leaving 9 bases of the junction unmatched. For the CDR3, the DNA is TGTGCCAGCAGTGGGACACAGGGGGCTTGGGAGACCCAGTACTTC. Its translation is CASSGTQGAWETQYF.

V is TRBV7-2 and J is TRBJ2-5; no firm D call. The CDR3 has 15 residues. Per the germline V gene, CDR1 is SGHTA and CDR2 is FQGNSA. The ends were cut back, 5 bases at V and 4 bases at J, with 17 bases in the middle. In DNA, the CDR3 is TGTGCCAGCAGCCCTCCGAGGTGGGCTCCAGAGACCCAGTACTTC. Protein sequence: CASSPPRWAPETQYF.

V gene TRBV2 combines with J gene TRBJ2-2, with 10 bases matching TRBD2. The CDR3 length is 16 residues. Germline V gene data show CDR1 as SNHLY and CDR2 as FYNNEI. The V segment lost 3 bases and the J segment 7 bases; nucleotides outside the gene matches: 8. This CDR3 reads CASSDPLAGAIGELFF. DNA for the CDR3: TGTGCCAGCAGTGATCCCCTAGCGGGGGCTATCGGGGAGCTGTTTTTT.

V usage is TRBV5-6 and J usage is TRBJ1-3, with TRBD1 as a possible D gene (5 bases). V was trimmed by 0 bases and J by 0 bases, leaving 10 bases between them. Germline loops: CDR1 SGHDT, CDR2 YYEEEE. CDR3 length: 16 residues. DNA for the CDR3: TGTGCCAGCAGCTTGGAAGGGGTTATCTCTGGAAACACCATATATTTT. Translated, it gives CASSLEGVISGNTIYF.

The J gene is TRBJ2-7, the V gene TRBV11-2; D remains ambiguous. The CDR3 is made up of 13 amino acids. V lost 1 base, J lost 2 bases, and 6 bases lay in between. Germline CDR1 and CDR2: SGHAT and FQNNGV. Here the CDR3 reads CASSLGSAYEQYF. Here the CDR3 DNA reads TGTGCCAGCAGCTTAGGCAGTGCCTACGAGCAGTACTTC.

J is TRBJ1-2 and V is TRBV6-5, with D tentatively TRBD1 (5 bases). V was clipped by 7 bases and J by 8 bases, with 20 bases between them. Germline V gene data show CDR1 as MNHEY and CDR2 as SVGAGI. This CDR3 has 14 residues. The CDR3 sequence is CASTPRGRAGGYTF. In DNA form, the CDR3 reads TGTGCCAGCACCCCAAGGGGCAGGGCGGGCGGCTACACCTTC.

This chain joins TRBV19 and TRBJ2-1, with D possibly TRBD2 on 5 matching bases. CDR1 and CDR2 from the germline V gene are LNHDA and SQIVND (reference sequence). With 5 bases removed from V and 7 bases from J, the gap between germline ends came to 21 bases. The CDR3 spans 16 residues. This CDR3 reads CASSLPSTDSRNEQFF. The CDR3 coding sequence is TGTGCCAGTAGTCTACCTTCTACGGACTCTAGGAATGAGCAGTTCTTC.

The CDR3 sequence is CASSLGDRISEKLFF. The CDR3 DNA is TGTGCCAGCAGCTTGGGGGACAGGATTAGTGAAAAACTGTTTTTT. The V and J genes are TRBV5-8 and TRBJ1-4, with TRBD1 matching over 8 bases. V lost 0 bases, J lost 7 bases, and 5 bases stayed unmatched. The germline CDR1 and CDR2 sequences are SGHTS and YDEGEE. The CDR3 extends over 15 amino acids.

The CDR3 spells CASRATYRGTNEKLFF. CDR3 DNA: TGTGCCAGCAGGGCTACGTACAGGGGAACTAATGAAAAACTGTTTTTT. This sequence joins TRBV28 and TRBJ1-4; 7 nucleotides agree with TRBD1. Germline CDR1 and CDR2: MDHEN and SYDVKM. With V trimmed by 6 bases and J by 1 base, 8 bases remained unmatched. The CDR3 extends over 16 amino acids.

This clone appeared once. This chain joins TRBV15 and TRBJ1-2, with 7 bases lining up with TRBD1. With V trimmed by 3 bases and J by 7 bases, 14 bases remained unmatched. Germline CDR1 LNHNV, CDR2 YYDKDF (reference sequence). CDR3 length: 16 amino acids. This CDR3 is CATSRPGQFSGGGYTF. In DNA form, the CDR3 reads TGTGCCACCAGCAGGCCGGGACAGTTTAGTGGTGGTGGCTACACCTTC.

The J gene is TRBJ2-7, the V gene TRBV28; the D is unclear. V was shortened by 4 bases and J by 12 bases, with 16 bases between the two germline ends. CDR1 and CDR2 (germline): MDHEN, SYDVKM. The CDR3 runs to 12 residues. CDR3 DNA sequence: TGTGCCAGCAGTTCCGCCCAGAGGAAGCGGTACTTC. Translating gives CASSSAQRKRYF.

The chain has TRBV18 and TRBJ2-1; tentatively, D is TRBD2 (5 bases). This CDR3 is 12 amino acids long. The germline V and J ends were trimmed by 2 bases and 14 bases, with 13 bases remaining between them. From germline, CDR1 is KGHSH and CDR2 LQKENI. This CDR3 reads CASSPEGSIKFF. The CDR3 coding sequence is TGTGCCAGCTCACCAGAAGGGAGTATAAAGTTCTTC.

The CDR3 nucleotides are TGCGCCAGCAGCGAAAGGACAGGGCCTAATTCACCCCTCCACTTT. Residues: CASSERTGPNSPLHF. V usage is TRBV5-1 and J usage is TRBJ1-6; 8 nucleotides match TRBD1. V lost 4 bases, J lost 6 bases, and 6 bases stayed unmatched. This CDR3 is built from 15 residues. Germline V CDR1 and CDR2: SGHRS, YFSETQ.

The gene calls are TRBV27 and TRBJ2-7, with a weak D call TRBD1 (5 bases). CDR1 is MNHEY and CDR2 is SMNVEV in the germline V gene (reference sequence). The V end lost 6 bases, the J end lost 3 bases, and 27 bases lay between the germline ends. The CDR3 runs to 18 residues. Written as DNA, the CDR3 is TGTGCCAGCAGCCATACTAAACCCTCGACAGCCTCCGGCTACGAGCAGTACTTC. Translation: CASSHTKPSTASGYEQYF.

The chain couples TRBV7-8 to TRBJ2-7; unclear D gene. The CDR3 is 12 residues long. CDR1 and CDR2 (germline): SGHVS, FQNEAQ. Trimming stripped 2 bases from V and 6 bases from J, with 8 bases between. This CDR3 is CASSLSRPEQYF. CDR3 bases: TGTGCCAGCAGCTTAAGCCGACCCGAGCAGTACTTC.

This clone occurred a few times. CDR3 sequence: CASRETSGYYNEQFF. In DNA form, the CDR3 reads TGTGCCAGCAGGGAGACTAGCGGGTATTACAATGAGCAGTTCTTC. This sequence joins TRBV6-4 and TRBJ2-1, with 10 nucleotides matching TRBD2. The CDR3 has 15 residues. CDR1 MRHNA and CDR2 SNTAGT come from the germline V gene. The V and J ends lost 6 bases and 4 bases, in that order; junction bases with no gene match: 6.

The V and J genes are TRBV7-6 and TRBJ1-3, with D unresolved. Germline V lookup: CDR1 SGHVS, CDR2 FNYEAQ. This CDR3 comprises 15 residues. The ends were cut back, 6 bases at V and 0 bases at J, with 12 bases in the middle. CDR3 protein: CASSLQPSSGNTIYF. Here the CDR3 DNA reads TGTGCCAGCAGTTTACAGCCGAGCTCTGGAAACACCATATATTTT. The entire variable domain, with the rest obtained from reference TRBV7-6 and TRBJ1-3, is as follows: GAGVSQSPRYKVTKRGQDVALRCDPISGHVSLYWYRQALGQGPEFLTYFNYEAQQDKSGLPNDRFSAERPEGSISTLTIQRTEQRDSAMYRCASSLQPSSGNTIYFGEGSWLTVV.